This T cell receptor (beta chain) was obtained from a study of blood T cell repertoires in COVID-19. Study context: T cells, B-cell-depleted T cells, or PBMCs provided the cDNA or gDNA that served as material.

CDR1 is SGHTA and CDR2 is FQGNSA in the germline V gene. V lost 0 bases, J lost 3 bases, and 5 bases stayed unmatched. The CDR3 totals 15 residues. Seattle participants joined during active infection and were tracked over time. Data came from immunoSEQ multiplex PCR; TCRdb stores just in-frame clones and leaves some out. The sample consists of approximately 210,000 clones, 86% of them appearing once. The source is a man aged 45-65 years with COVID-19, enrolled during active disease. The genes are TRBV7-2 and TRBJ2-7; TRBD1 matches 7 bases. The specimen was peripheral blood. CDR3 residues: CASSLAQTGVYEQYF. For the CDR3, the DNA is TGTGCCAGCAGCTTAGCCCAAACAGGGGTCTACGAGCAGTACTTC.